The clone carrying this T cell receptor beta chain was observed a single time. Libraries were prepared by immunoSEQ multiplex PCR; TCRdb keeps only in-frame clonotypes and omits some of them. The sample includes approximately 220,000 clones, around four fifths of them seen just once. Adults between about 18 and 95 years of age took part from 20 to 25 US areas. Participants reported their clinical history, and cohort assignment relied on those reports. This sample stems from a study of blood T cell repertoires in COVID-19. Sequenced material: PBMCs or T cells enriched from blood (not recorded which). This sequence originates from a woman aged 50 to 60 who had been exposed to COVID-19.

The CDR3 region is CASSPQEGAQADTQYF. DNA for the CDR3: TGTGCCAGCTCACCCCAAGAGGGGGCCCAGGCCGATACGCAGTATTTT. J is TRBJ2-3 and V is TRBV18, with 7 bases aligning to TRBD1. J lost 6 bases, V lost 3 bases, and 12 bases had no gene match. This CDR3 has 16 residues. CDR1 is KGHSH and CDR2 is LQKENI in the germline V gene. Looking up the rest from reference TRBV18 and TRBJ2-3 gives the full variable domain: NAGVMQNPRHLVRRRGQEARLRCSPMKGHSHVYWYRQLPEEGLKFMVYLQKENIIDESGMPKERFSAEFPKEGPSILRIQQVVRGDSAAYFCASSPQEGAQADTQYFGPGTRLTVL.